The 8 T cell receptor beta chains in this list originate from one sample, sequenced in a study of T cell repertoires in cytomegalovirus infection. TCRdb analysed the reads with MiXCR anew, one entry per CDR3 protein. This table has around 450,000 distinct CDR3 sequences, around 32% appearing once. The sample was PBMCs. The origin of the receptors is a human donor in good health (CMV status not recorded). Some clones in this sample may be carry-over from other donors' samples.

As for this clonotype: The junction and the germline gene differ at one end; a read error may be behind it. V gene TRBV7-2 combines with J gene TRBJ1-5, with a possible D match to TRBD1 (5 bases). The CDR3 loop spans 17 amino acids. Germline assignment: CDR1 SGHTA and CDR2 FQGNSA. The CDR3 here is CARSLALQGPQNQPQHF. The CDR3 DNA sequence: TGTGCCAGAAGCTTAGCGCTTCAGGGCCCACAAAATCAGCCCCAGCATTTT. The full variable domain, completed using reference TRBV7-2 and TRBJ1-5, is GAGVSQSPSNKVTEKGKDVELRCDPISGHTALYWYRQSLGQGLEFLIYFQGNSAPDKSGLPSDRFSAERTGGSVSTLTIQRTQQEDSAVYLCARSLALQGPQNQPQHFGDGTRLSIL.

The chain employs TRBV29-1 and TRBJ2-5; 9 bases align to TRBD2. The CDR3 covers 15 residues. Trimming at V came to 6 bases and at J to 5 bases, leaving 13 bases not matched to a gene. The germline V gene encodes CDR1 SQVTM and CDR2 ANQGSEA. The CDR3 sequence is CSVQIPAGGRETQYF. The CDR3 nucleotides read TGCAGCGTCCAAATCCCAGCGGGGGGCCGTGAGACCCAGTACTTC.

The chain has TRBV11-2 and TRBJ2-5; D is possibly TRBD1 (5 bases). V was shortened by 5 bases and J by 2 bases, with 12 bases between the two germline ends. The CDR3 contains 14 residues. Germline CDR1 reads SGHAT; CDR2 reads FQNNGV. CDR3 residues: CASSRADRQETQYF. In DNA form, the CDR3 reads TGTGCCAGCAGCCGAGCCGACAGACAAGAGACCCAGTACTTC.

This clonotype was recorded at least ten times. The V and J genes are TRBV6-1 and TRBJ1-1, with 7 bases lining up with TRBD1. Trimming removed 2 bases from V and 1 base from J; junction bases left unmatched: 7. CDR1 is MNHNS and CDR2 is SASEGT in the germline V gene. The CDR3 length is 16 residues. The CDR3 DNA reads TGTGCCAGCAGTGAATTCGGGGGGACAGCGAACACTGAAGCTTTCTTT. Encoded protein: CASSEFGGTANTEAFF.

This clonotype was detected only a few times. V and J are TRBV28 and TRBJ2-3, with D tentatively TRBD1 or TRBD2 (6 bases each). V was cut by 3 bases and J by 1 base, with 8 bases left in between. The CDR3 contains 14 residues. Germline values: CDR1 MDHEN, CDR2 SYDVKM. This chain's CDR3 is CASSFGGRTDTQYF. The DNA for the CDR3 is TGTGCCAGCAGTTTTGGGGGGCGCACAGATACGCAGTATTTT.

The chain combines TRBV4-3 with TRBJ2-2, with D hard to call. Germline V gene data show CDR1 as LGHNA and CDR2 as YSLEER. The CDR3 runs 17 residues. V lost 0 bases, J lost 2 bases, and 13 bases lay in between. CDR3 loop: CASSQDFRAANTGELFF. CDR3 coding DNA: TGCGCCAGCAGCCAAGATTTTCGGGCAGCAAACACCGGGGAGCTGTTTTTT.

The chain couples TRBV24-1 to TRBJ2-1; D not certain. The V end was cut by 1 base, the J end by 10 bases, with 7 bases between. Germline CDR1 KGHDR, CDR2 SFDVKD. The CDR3 extends over 12 amino acids. DNA for the CDR3: TGTGCCACCAGTGATTTCCGGAAGGAGCAGTTCTTC. Translated, it gives CATSDFRKEQFF.

This clonotype was observed a few times. V usage is TRBV7-9 and J usage is TRBJ1-6; no clear D. Trimming cost V 4 bases and J 7 bases, with 14 bases left between them. This CDR3 is 15 amino acids long. Germline loops: CDR1 SEHNR, CDR2 FQNEAQ (reference sequence). The CDR3 DNA is TGTGCCAGCAGCTCCACGAGAGGCCAAAATTCACCCCTCCACTTT. Its translation: CASSSTRGQNSPLHF.